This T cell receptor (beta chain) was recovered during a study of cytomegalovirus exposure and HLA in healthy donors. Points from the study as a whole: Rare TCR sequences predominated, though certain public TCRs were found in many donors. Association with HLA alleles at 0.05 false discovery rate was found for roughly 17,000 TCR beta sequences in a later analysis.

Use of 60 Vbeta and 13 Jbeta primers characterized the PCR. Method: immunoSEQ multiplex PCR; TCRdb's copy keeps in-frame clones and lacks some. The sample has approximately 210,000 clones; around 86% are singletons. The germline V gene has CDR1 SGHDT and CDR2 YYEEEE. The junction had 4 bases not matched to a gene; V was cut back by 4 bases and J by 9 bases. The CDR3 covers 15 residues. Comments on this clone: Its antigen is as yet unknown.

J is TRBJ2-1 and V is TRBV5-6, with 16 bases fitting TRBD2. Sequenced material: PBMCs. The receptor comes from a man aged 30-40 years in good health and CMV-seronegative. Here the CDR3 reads CASSHGTSGGVEQFF. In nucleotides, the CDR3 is TGTGCCAGCAGCCACGGGACTAGCGGGGGGGTTGAGCAGTTCTTC. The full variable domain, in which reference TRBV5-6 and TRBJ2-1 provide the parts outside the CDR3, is DAGVTQSPTHLIKTRGQQVTLRCSPKSGHDTVSWYQQALGQGPQFIFQYYEEEERQRGNFPDRFSGHQFPNYSSELNVNALLLGDSALYLCASSHGTSGGVEQFFGPGTRLTVL.